This TCR beta chain emerged from a study of OX40 agonist ivuxolimab in advanced cancers. Study background: Treatment of patients was with ivuxolimab, an agonistic anti-OX40 (CD134) antibody. General study results and limits: Partial responders treated at 0.1-3.0 mg/kg exhibited clonal expansion among the lowest measured.

This clone was detected once. Its antigen is unidentified. The table came from immunoSEQ multiplex PCR; TCRdb's copy has only in-frame clones and leaves some out. The top ten hold around 27% of the sample, which has 25,000 to 35,000 clones, 90% seen once. The germline V gene encodes CDR1 MNHNS and CDR2 SASEGT. Trimming shortened V by 5 bases and J by 4 bases, and 11 bases separated the two germline ends. This CDR3 comprises 13 residues. The sequence derives from an adult with an advanced solid tumor such as melanoma, head and neck, liver or kidney cancer. Specimen: CD4+ or CD8+ T cells sorted from blood, collected in a trial of the OX40 agonist ivuxolimab. The rearrangement uses TRBV6-1 and TRBJ1-1; D remains unclear. The CDR3 reads CASSSHGTTEAFF. CDR3 nucleotides: TGTGCCAGCAGTTCCCACGGTACCACTGAAGCTTTCTTT.